The clone carrying this T cell receptor (beta chain) was detected a few times. What it recognizes is unknown. Other DNA sequences of this sample code for an identical CDR3. Splitting of each subset's genomic DNA was done evenly across several immunoSEQ plates. Clones were read by immunoSEQ multiplex PCR, and TCRdb kept only the in-frame ones, dropping some. The repertoire holds hundreds of thousands of clones, with about 96% as singletons. This entry comes from a study of shared clonotypes between healthy human individuals. Study-wide findings and caveats: A handful of donors showed sharing of around 5% of naive CD4 clonotypes.

Splitting of CD4+ cells produced CD45RA+ naive and CD45RA-negative memory subsets. The source material was naive CD4+ T cells sorted from blood. The subset is: CD45RA+ positively selected. This TCR came from a woman aged 25 to 39 in good health.

The CDR3 coding sequence is TGCGCCAGCAGCTTGCAGGGCTCCTACGAGCAGTACTTC. Amino acids: CASSLQGSYEQYF. The chain carries TRBV5-1 and TRBJ2-7; the D gene is possibly TRBD1 (5 bases). V shed 1 base and J shed 0 bases, with 5 bases lying between them. Germline-derived CDR1 and CDR2 are SGHRS and YFSETQ. This CDR3 comprises 13 residues.